This T cell receptor (beta chain) is drawn from a study of vaccination effects on CD4 cells after COVID-19 (dated by TCRdb to the early 2020s). Looking at the study overall: Participants received two doses of either the BNT162b2 or the mRNA-1273 mRNA SARS-CoV-2 vaccine. SARS-CoV-2 spike-specific CD4+ TCR repertoires were compared before and after mRNA vaccination in COVID-19 convalescent patients and in infection-naive vaccine recipients. Cultures from other donors in the study were sequenced using the Oncomine TCR Beta short-read assay on an Illumina iSeq 100. Altogether, about 10 COVID-19 convalescent patients and several SARS-CoV-2-naive healthy vaccine recipients made up the full study.

In the ViraFEST assay, PBMC were stimulated with viral peptide pools, and TCR sequencing was then used to find antigen-specific CD4+ T cell clonotypes based on their expansion. After about 9 days of culture, CD4+ T cells were isolated with the EasySep CD4+ T cell isolation kit. Negative nucleocapsid antibody results before and after vaccination confirmed that the healthy vaccine recipients had no prior SARS-CoV-2 infection. Each well held fewer than 2.5 million PBMC cultured in IMDM containing roughly 5% human AB serum, 10 IU/ml IL-2 and gentamicin, along with around 11 ug/ml peptides. Half of the culture medium was replaced with fresh IL-2-containing medium on days 3 and 7. Unless noted otherwise, every peptide stimulation condition was cultured in triplicate wells. PBMC were separated from whole blood using Ficoll-Paque Plus gradient centrifugation and were then either cryopreserved at -140C or used fresh. Overlapping peptide pools spanned the spike proteins of SARS-CoV-2 and the common cold coronaviruses HCoV-NL63, HCoV-OC43 and HCoV-229E. Genomic DNA was extracted from cultured CD4+ T cells with the QIAamp micro DNA kit.

Measured from the cysteine to the phenylalanine, the CDR3 is 15 residues long. Only CDR3 DNA is held: 45 bases, read in frame from base 1. V is reduced by 4 bases and J by 5 bases, leaving a spacing of 18 bases between them. Per the germline V gene, SGDLS is the CDR1 and YYNGEE is the CDR2. To note about this clone: Its binding antigen is unknown. No much larger clone is present one base from it, and per-base qualities are unavailable.

Broader findings and caveats from the paper: Both infection-induced and vaccine-induced clones contracted markedly at late post-vaccination timepoints, which is consistent with waning T cell responses. The study was limited by a small number of convalescent patients, and early post-infection timepoints were lacking. Among healthy vaccine recipients, nearly all vaccine-induced clones were SARS-CoV-2 mono-reactive, and only 1 of 255 was cross-reactive with common cold coronaviruses.

Receptors were amplified or captured by the immunoSEQ multiplex PCR assay. DNA from the cultured, isolated CD4+ T cells was subjected to TCR beta CDR3 sequencing. The study's processing was this. The analysis removed non-productive TCR sequences, trimmed reads to the CDR3 region, and retained only CDR3s that were 7 or more amino acids long. Antigen-specific clonotypes were identified using the MANAFEST web app by comparison of expansion in peptide wells against reference cultures. To be called positive, a clone needed expansion at FDR<0.05 compared with the reference and with all other wells, an odds ratio greater than 5, and a frequency greater than 0.1% in two replicate wells. A clonotype was called cross-reactive if it was significantly expanded both in SARS-CoV-2 spike wells and in at least one common cold coronavirus spike condition. Using the stringdist R package, CDR3 similarity was measured by Levenshtein distance, and unrooted trees were constructed with ape in R 3.6.1. TCRdb stores this immuneACCESS table with in-frame sequences only. Part of the clones is absent; in the studies checked, under half of the shortfall reflects unresolved V genes, and no reason is known for the rest. V and J calls plus clone size are reproduced from that table; the DNA served to infer D and trimming. The sample includes about 73,000 clones, with roughly 79% observed a single time. The ten largest clones represent about 3.2% of the sample.

The sample was CD4+ T cells from PBMCs cultured with HCoV-NL63 spike peptides, taken before COVID-19 vaccination. According to the study, the label for this sample's cell subset or site signals: HCoV-NL63 spike overlapping peptide pool stimulation. The sequence derives from a human donor who received a COVID-19 vaccine. The sequence is built from TRBV9 and TRBJ2-5; 6 matching bases give a weak D call of TRBD1. The DNA is TGTGCCAGCAGCCTCGCAGGGGTGCTGGGGGAGACCCAGTACTTC. It codes for CASSLAGVLGETQYF.